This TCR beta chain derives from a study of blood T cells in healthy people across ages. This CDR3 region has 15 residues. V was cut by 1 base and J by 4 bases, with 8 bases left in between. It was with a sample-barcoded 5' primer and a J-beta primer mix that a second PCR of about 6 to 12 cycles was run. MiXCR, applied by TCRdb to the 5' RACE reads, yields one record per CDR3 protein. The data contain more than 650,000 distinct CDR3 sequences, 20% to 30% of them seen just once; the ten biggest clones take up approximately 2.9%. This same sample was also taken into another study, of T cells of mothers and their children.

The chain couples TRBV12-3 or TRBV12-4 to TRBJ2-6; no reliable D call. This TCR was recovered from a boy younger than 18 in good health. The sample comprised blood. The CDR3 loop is CASSLEPAGANVLTF. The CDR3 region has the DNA TGTGCCAGCAGTTTAGAGCCAGCCGGGGCCAACGTCCTGACTTTC.